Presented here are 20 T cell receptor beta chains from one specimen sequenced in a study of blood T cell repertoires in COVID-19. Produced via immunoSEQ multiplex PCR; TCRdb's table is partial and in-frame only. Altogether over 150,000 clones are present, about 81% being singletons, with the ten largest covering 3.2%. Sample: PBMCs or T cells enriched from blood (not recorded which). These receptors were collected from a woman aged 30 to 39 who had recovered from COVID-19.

The CDR3: CSLWRSRTGFIETQYF. The CDR3 bases are TGCAGCCTTTGGCGTAGCCGGACAGGGTTCATTGAGACCCAGTACTTC. The rearrangement joins TRBV29-1 to TRBJ2-5; TRBD1 matches 8 bases. CDR3 length equals 16 residues. Trimming at V came to 8 bases and at J to 5 bases, leaving 19 bases not matched to a gene. The V gene's germline CDR1 is SQVTM and CDR2 ANQGSEA.

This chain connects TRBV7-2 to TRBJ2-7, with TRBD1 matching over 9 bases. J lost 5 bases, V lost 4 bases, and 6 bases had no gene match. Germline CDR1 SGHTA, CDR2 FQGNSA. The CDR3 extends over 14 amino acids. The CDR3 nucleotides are TGTGCCAGCAGCTCGGACAGGGGAAGGAACGAGCAGTACTTC. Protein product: CASSSDRGRNEQYF. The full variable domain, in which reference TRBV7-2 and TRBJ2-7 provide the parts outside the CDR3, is GAGVSQSPSNKVTEKGKDVELRCDPISGHTALYWYRQSLGQGLEFLIYFQGNSAPDKSGLPSDRFSAERTGGSVSTLTIQRTQQEDSAVYLCASSSDRGRNEQYFGPGTRLTVT.

CDR3 in DNA: TGTGCCAGCCACGGGGGGGGTGCCTATGGCTACACCTTC. Its translation: CASHGGGAYGYTF. The V and J genes are TRBV28 and TRBJ1-2, with a possible D match to TRBD1 (5 bases). This CDR3 contains 13 residues. V was pared by 8 bases and J by 4 bases, with 14 bases between. Germline V CDR1 and CDR2: MDHEN, SYDVKM.

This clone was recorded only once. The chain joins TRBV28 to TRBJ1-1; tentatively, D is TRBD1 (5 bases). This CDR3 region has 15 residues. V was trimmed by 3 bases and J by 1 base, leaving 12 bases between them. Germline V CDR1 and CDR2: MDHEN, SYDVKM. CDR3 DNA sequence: TGTGCCAGCAGTTTTCTGTGGCAGGGGAACACTGAAGCTTTCTTT. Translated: CASSFLWQGNTEAFF.

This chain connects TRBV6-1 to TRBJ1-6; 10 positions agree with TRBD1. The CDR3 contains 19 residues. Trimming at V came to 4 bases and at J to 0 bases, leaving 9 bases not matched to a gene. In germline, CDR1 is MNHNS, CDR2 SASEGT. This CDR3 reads CASSAGRDRGVSYNSPLHF. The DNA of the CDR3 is TGTGCCAGCAGTGCCGGTCGGGACAGGGGAGTCTCCTATAATTCACCCCTCCACTTT.

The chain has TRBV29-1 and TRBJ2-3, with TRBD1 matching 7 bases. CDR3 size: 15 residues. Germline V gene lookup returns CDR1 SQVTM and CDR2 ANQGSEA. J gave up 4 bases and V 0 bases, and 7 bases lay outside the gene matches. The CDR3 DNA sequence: TGCAGCGTTGAAGATCTTAGGGACAGAGCAGATACGCAGTATTTT. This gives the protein CSVEDLRDRADTQYF.

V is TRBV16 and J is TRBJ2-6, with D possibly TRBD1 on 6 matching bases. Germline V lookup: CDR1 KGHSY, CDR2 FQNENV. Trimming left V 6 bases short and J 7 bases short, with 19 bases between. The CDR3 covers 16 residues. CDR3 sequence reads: CASSQGRRGYANVLTF. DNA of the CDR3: TGTGCCAGCAGTCAAGGGCGCAGGGGCTATGCCAACGTCCTGACTTTC. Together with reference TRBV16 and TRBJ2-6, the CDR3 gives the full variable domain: GEEVAQTPKHLVRGEGQKAKLYCAPIKGHSYVFWYQQVLKNEFKFLISFQNENVFDETGMPKERFSAKCLPNSPCSLEIQATKLEDSAVYFCASSQGRRGYANVLTFGAGSRLTVL.

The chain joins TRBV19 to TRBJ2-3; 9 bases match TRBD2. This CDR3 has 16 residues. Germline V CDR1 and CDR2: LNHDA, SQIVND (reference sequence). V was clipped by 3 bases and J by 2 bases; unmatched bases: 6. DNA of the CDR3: TGTGCCAGTAGTATTATGAGACTAGCGGACACAGATACGCAGTATTTT. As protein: CASSIMRLADTDTQYF.

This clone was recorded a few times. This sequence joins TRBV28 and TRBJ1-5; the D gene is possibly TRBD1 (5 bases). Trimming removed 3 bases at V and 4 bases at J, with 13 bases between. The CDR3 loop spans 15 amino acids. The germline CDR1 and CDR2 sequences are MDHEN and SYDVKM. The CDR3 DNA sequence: TGTGCCAGCAGTTTCGGGGCAGGGAGGAATCAGCCCCAGCATTTT. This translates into CASSFGAGRNQPQHF. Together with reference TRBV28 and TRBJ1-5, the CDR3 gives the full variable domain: DVKVTQSSRYLVKRTGEKVFLECVQDMDHENMFWYRQDPGLGLRLIYFSYDVKMKEKGDIPEGYSVSREKKERFSLILESASTNQTSMYLCASSFGAGRNQPQHFGDGTRLSIL.

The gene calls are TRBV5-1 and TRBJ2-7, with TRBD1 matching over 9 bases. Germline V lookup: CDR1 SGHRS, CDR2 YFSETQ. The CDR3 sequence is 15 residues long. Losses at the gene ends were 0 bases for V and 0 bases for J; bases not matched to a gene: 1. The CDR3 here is CASSLGDRVSYEQYV. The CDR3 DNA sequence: TGCGCCAGCAGCTTGGGGGACAGGGTCTCCTACGAGCAGTACGTC.

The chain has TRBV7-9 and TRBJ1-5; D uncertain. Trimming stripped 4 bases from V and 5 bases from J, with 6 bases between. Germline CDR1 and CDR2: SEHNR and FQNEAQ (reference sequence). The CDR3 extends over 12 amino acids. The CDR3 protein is CASSSVDQPQHF. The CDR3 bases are TGTGCCAGCAGCTCAGTCGATCAGCCCCAGCATTTT.

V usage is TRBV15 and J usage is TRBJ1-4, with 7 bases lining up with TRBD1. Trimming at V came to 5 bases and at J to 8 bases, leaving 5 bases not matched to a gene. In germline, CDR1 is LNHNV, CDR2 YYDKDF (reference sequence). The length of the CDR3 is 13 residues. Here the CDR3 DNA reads TGTGCCACCAGCGAGGAAGGGGGCGAAAAACTGTTTTTT. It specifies CATSEEGGEKLFF.

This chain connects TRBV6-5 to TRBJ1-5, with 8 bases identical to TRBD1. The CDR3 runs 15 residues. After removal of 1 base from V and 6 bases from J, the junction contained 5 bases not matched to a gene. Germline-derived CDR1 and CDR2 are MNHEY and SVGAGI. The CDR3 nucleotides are TGTGCCAGCAGTTACTATGGGACAGGCTTTCAGCCCCAGCATTTT. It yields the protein CASSYYGTGFQPQHF.

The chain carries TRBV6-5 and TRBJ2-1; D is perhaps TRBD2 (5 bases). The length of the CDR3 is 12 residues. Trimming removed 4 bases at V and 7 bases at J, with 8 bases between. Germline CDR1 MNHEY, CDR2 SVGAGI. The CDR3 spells CASSSRRNEQFF. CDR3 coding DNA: TGTGCCAGCAGTTCCCGGAGGAATGAGCAGTTCTTC.

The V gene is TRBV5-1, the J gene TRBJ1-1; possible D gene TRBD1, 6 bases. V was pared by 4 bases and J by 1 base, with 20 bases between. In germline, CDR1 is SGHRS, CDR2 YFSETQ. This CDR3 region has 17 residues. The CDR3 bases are TGCGCCAGCAGCCCCCATCGAACAGGGATGGGGAACACTGAAGCTTTCTTT. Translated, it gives CASSPHRTGMGNTEAFF.

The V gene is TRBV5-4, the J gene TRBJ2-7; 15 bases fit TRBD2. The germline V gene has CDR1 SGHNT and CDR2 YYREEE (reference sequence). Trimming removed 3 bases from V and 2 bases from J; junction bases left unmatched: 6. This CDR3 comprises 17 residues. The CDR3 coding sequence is TGTGCCAGCAGCTGGCAGGGACTAGCGGGAGGCCCCTACGAGCAGTACTTC. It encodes CASSWQGLAGGPYEQYF.

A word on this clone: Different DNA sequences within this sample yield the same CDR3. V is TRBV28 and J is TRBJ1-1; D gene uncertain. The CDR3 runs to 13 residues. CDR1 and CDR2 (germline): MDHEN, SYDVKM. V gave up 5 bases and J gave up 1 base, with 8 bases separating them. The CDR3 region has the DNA TGTGCCAGCAGTCCTGGAGGGAACACTGAAGCTTTCTTT. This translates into CASSPGGNTEAFF.

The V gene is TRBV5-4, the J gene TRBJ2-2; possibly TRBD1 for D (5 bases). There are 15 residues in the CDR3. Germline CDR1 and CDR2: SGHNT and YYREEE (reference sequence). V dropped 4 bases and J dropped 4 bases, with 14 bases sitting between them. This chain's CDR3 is CASSRQTYSTGELFF. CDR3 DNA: TGTGCCAGCAGCCGACAGACATATAGCACCGGGGAGCTGTTTTTT.

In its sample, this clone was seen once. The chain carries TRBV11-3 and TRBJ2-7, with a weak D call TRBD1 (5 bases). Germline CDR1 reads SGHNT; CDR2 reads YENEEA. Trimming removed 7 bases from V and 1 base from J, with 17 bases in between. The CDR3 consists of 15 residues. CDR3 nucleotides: TGTGCCAGCAACCTTATTTCGTACAGGTCCTACGAGCAGTACTTC. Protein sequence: CASNLISYRSYEQYF.

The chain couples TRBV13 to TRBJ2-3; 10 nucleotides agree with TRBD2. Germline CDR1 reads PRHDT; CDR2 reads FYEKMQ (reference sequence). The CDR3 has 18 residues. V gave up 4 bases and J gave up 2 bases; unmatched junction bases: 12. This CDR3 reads CASSSSTSGAGNTDTQYF. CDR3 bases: TGTGCCAGCAGCTCATCCACTAGCGGGGCTGGGAACACAGATACGCAGTATTTT.